One and the same sample provided the 5 T cell receptor beta chains below, sequenced in a study of blood T cell repertoires in COVID-19. The assay was immunoSEQ multiplex PCR, and TCRdb's table has in-frame clones only and misses some. The sample consists of some 270,000 clones, 80% to 90% of them appearing once. Sequencing input: PBMCs or T cells enriched from blood (not recorded which). Receptors originate from a woman aged 40 to 55 who had been exposed to COVID-19.

V usage is TRBV5-1 and J usage is TRBJ2-3, with a weak D call TRBD2 (5 bases). The V end lost 0 bases, the J end lost 5 bases, and 10 bases lay between the germline ends. Germline CDR1 reads SGHRS; CDR2 reads YFSETQ. The CDR3 has 14 amino acids. CDR3 DNA sequence: TGCGCCAGCAGCTTGGTACTAGGCGGAGATACGCAGTATTTT. It specifies CASSLVLGGDTQYF.

This clone appeared a single time. V and J are TRBV28 and TRBJ1-1; D is unclear. The V gene lost 3 bases and the J gene lost 3 bases, with 8 bases spanning the gap. CDR1 and CDR2 (germline): MDHEN, SYDVKM. CDR3 size: 13 residues. The chain's CDR3 is CASSLESDTEAFF. DNA of the CDR3: TGTGCCAGCAGTTTGGAGTCAGACACTGAAGCTTTCTTT.

The chain combines TRBV21-1 with TRBJ2-1; no check of the table's D call, TRBD1, against the DNA was made. TRBV21-1 represents a pseudogene. This CDR3 is built from 17 residues. The CDR3 sequence: CASSKRGGTGPWDEQFF. The CDR3 DNA follows: TGTGCCAGCAGCAAACGGGGAGGGACAGGACCCTGGGATGAGCAGTTCTTC.

Here the CDR3 reads CASSRGTGDEQYV. For the CDR3, the DNA is TGTGCCAGCAGTAGGGGGACAGGGGACGAGCAGTACGTC. V and J are TRBV5-1 and TRBJ2-7, with TRBD1 identical over 10 bases. Germline CDR1 and CDR2: SGHRS and YFSETQ. This CDR3 is built from 13 residues.

The V call is TRBV3-1 (or the pseudogene TRBV3-2), the J call TRBJ2-1, with 7 positions matching TRBD1. There are 16 residues in the CDR3. V lost 0 bases to trimming and J lost 4 bases; unmatched junction nucleotides: 6. The germline gives CDR1 LGHDT, CDR2 YNNKEL (reference sequence). The CDR3 region is CASSQDIRGLYNEQFF. CDR3 DNA: TGTGCCAGCAGCCAAGATATAAGGGGGCTATACAATGAGCAGTTCTTC.